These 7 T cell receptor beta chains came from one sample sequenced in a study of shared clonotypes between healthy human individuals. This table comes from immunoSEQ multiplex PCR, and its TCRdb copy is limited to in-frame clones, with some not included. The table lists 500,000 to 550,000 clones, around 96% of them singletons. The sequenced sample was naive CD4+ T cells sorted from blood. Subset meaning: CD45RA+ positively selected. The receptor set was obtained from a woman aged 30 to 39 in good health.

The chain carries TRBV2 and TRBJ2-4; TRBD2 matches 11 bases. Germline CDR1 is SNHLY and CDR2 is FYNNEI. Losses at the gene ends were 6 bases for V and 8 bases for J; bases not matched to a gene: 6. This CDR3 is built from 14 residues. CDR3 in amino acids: CASRKLAGGDIQYF. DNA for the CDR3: TGTGCCAGCAGGAAGCTAGCGGGAGGTGACATTCAGTACTTC. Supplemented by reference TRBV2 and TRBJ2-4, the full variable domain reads EPEVTQTPSHQVTQMGQEVILRCVPISNHLYFYWYRQILGQKVEFLVSFYNNEISEKSEIFDDQFSVERPDGSNFTLKIRSTKLEDSAMYFCASRKLAGGDIQYFGAGTRLSVL.

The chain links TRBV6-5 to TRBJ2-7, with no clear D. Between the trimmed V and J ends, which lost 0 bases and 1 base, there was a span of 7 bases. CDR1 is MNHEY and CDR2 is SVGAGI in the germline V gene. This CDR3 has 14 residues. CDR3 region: CASSYSIISYEQYF. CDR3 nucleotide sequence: TGTGCCAGCAGTTACTCGATAATTTCCTACGAGCAGTACTTC.

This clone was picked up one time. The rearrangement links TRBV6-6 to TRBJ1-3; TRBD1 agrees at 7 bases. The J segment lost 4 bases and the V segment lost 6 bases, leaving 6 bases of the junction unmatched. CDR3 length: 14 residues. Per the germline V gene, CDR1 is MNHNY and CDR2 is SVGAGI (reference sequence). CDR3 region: CASRETGSGNTIYF. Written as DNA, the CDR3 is TGTGCCAGCAGGGAGACAGGGTCAGGAAACACCATATATTTT.

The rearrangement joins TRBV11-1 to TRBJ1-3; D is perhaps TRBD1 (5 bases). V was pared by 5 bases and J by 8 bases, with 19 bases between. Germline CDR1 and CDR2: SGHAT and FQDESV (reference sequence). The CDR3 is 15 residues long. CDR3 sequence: CASSRGESRVDTIYF. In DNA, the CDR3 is TGTGCCAGCAGCCGGGGCGAAAGTAGGGTGGACACCATATATTTT.

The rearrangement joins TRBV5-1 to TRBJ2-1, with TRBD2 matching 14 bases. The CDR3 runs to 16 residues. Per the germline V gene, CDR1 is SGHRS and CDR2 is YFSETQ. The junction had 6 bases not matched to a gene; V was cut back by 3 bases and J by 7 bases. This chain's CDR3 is CASSSGLAGGLNEQFF. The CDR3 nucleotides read TGCGCCAGCAGCTCTGGACTAGCGGGAGGATTGAATGAGCAGTTCTTC.

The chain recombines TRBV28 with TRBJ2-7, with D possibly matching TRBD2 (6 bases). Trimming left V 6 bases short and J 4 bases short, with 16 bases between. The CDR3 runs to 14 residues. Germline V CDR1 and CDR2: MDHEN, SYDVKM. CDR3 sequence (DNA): TGTGCCAGCAGCTCGGTCGGGGGACGATACGAGCAGTACTTC. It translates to CASSSVGGRYEQYF.

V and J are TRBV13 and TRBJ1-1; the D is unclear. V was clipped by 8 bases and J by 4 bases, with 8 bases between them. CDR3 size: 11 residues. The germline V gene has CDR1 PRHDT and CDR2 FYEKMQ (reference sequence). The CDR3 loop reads CASGRTTEAFF. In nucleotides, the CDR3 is TGTGCCAGCGGCAGGACCACTGAAGCTTTCTTT.